These T cell receptor beta chains were read from a single sample in a study of blood T cell repertoires in COVID-19. Data came from immunoSEQ multiplex PCR; TCRdb stores just in-frame clones and leaves some out. This sample carries approximately 150,000 clones, roughly 84% of them seen once, and the ten largest clones take around 15%. Sequenced material: PBMCs or T cells enriched from blood (not recorded which). The receptor source for this set is a middle-aged man who had recovered from COVID-19. Each CDR3 is given with its conserved first and last residue. Clone size is stated in some rows and not others, as once, few, many or a class when expanded.

TRBV27,TRBJ1-1,.,CASSSGGVAATEAFF
TRBV5-1,TRBJ1-3,.,CASSSGQGRSSGNTIYF
TRBV30,TRBJ2-7,.,CAWNDPTTNYEQYF
TRBV3-1/TRBV3-2,TRBJ1-1,once,CASSPGTGGQGFFYTEAFF
TRBV4-1,TRBJ2-7,.,CASSPIGQGLSYEQYF
TRBV3-1/TRBV3-2,TRBJ1-2,.,CASSQVQGNHTF
TRBV28,TRBJ2-7,.,CASLGTPLYEQYF
TRBV12-3/TRBV12-4,TRBJ2-1,.,CASSHTSSPQFF
TRBV18,TRBJ1-2,.,CASSTTQQGVHGYTF
TRBV29-1,TRBJ1-6,.,CSVSTTGGMNSPLHF
TRBV19,TRBJ2-4,.,CASSSRTEGNIQYF
TRBV12-3/TRBV12-4,TRBJ1-2,.,CASSSVNGYTF
TRBV6-5,TRBJ1-2,.,CASSLDSRYGYTF
TRBV5-4,TRBJ1-6,.,CASSSSTGGSSYNSPLHF
TRBV20-1,TRBJ2-3,.,CSASPSSGGLQYF
TRBV9,TRBJ2-7,.,CASSIKATGAEQYF
TRBV30,TRBJ2-3,.,CAWRFATTDTQYF
TRBV10-2,TRBJ2-7,.,CASRRDRVNEQYF
TRBV5-1,TRBJ2-5,.,CASSPKSQWTDQETQYF
TRBV30,TRBJ1-5,.,CAWSVQRGNQPQHF
TRBV6-5,TRBJ1-6,.,CAHNRETGNSPLHF
TRBV2,TRBJ1-5,.,CASSEVGSNQPQHF
TRBV15,TRBJ1-4,.,CATSQGATNEKLFF
TRBV18,TRBJ1-5,.,CASSPATGLNQPQHF
TRBV7-9,TRBJ2-2,.,CASSLYLNTGELFF
TRBV7-2,TRBJ1-3,.,CASSLDGTVGNTIYF
TRBV24-1,TRBJ1-5,.,CATSEGTGDNQPQHF
TRBV19,TRBJ1-5,.,CASSIAQMGHQPQHF
TRBV5-1,TRBJ1-1,.,CASSFVGSGDNEAFF
TRBV11-3,TRBJ2-3,.,CASSGRGDLWDTQYF
TRBV5-1,TRBJ2-2,.,CASSLDGPGELFF
TRBV7-8,TRBJ1-1,.,CASSLVAGGAFF